Described below is a single T cell receptor beta chain sequence and its context. Its target is not known. CDR1 and CDR2 from the germline V gene are DFQATT and SNEGSKA (reference sequence). V was pared by 3 bases and J by 4 bases, with 16 bases of the junction left unmatched. The CDR3 has 18 residues. The data were obtained in a study of vaccination and CD4 T cells after COVID-19. Study-level information: Six males and four females constituted the convalescent cohort, two of whom were Hispanic. Sample collection from a few convalescent patients took place at day 14 and days 161 to 241 post-vaccination. The study, taken as a whole, reports: Counts of SARS-CoV-2-reactive clonotypes had a median that went from around 21 to 38, a nonsignificant change.

Time point reported: late sampling 161 to 241 days after vaccination in three convalescent patients. TCRdb reprocessed the PCR reads via MiXCR and lists one record per CDR3 protein. Seen here are tens of thousands of distinct CDR3 sequences, around 50% observed once, and the top ten hold about 5%. This sequence joins TRBV20-1 and TRBJ1-5, with 9 bases lining up with TRBD1. This TCR derives from a human donor who had recovered from COVID-19. The sample was CD4+ T cells from blood, taken about 7 months after SARS-CoV-2 vaccination. This CDR3 is CSARDRDRVGIRNQPQHF. CDR3 sequence (DNA): TGCAGTGCTAGGGACCGGGACAGGGTAGGAATCCGGAATCAGCCCCAGCATTTT.